These T cell receptor beta chains were read from a single sample in a study of T-cell memory formation after mild COVID-19. From the 5' RACE reads, TCRdb called clonotypes with MiXCR, one entry per CDR3 protein. This table has roughly 190,000 distinct CDR3 sequences, roughly a tenth appearing once. Sequenced: PBMCs or a T cell subset sorted from them (not recorded which). The receptors come from a man between 18 and 35 years old who had mild COVID-19 (a few samples of this study predate the infection). Cell type and time point are not known. Each CDR3 is given without its conserved first and last residue. Each record gives: V gene, CDR3 length, D gene, CDR3 protein. The D gene is left open where the match is weak.

V gene: TRBV6-1; CDR3 length: 12; D gene: NA; CDR3 protein: ASSFRVPDYEQY
V gene: TRBV7-2; CDR3 length: 16; D gene: TRBD2; CDR3 protein: ASSLGTSGGLGTGELF
V gene: TRBV6-5; CDR3 length: 15; D gene: NA; CDR3 protein: ASSYSSGTMNSYEQY
V gene: TRBV20-1; CDR3 length: 14; D gene: NA; CDR3 protein: SARDPLTDNQETQY
V gene: TRBV20-1; CDR3 length: 11; D gene: NA; CDR3 protein: SARPDSNYGYT
V gene: TRBV18; CDR3 length: 11; D gene: NA; CDR3 protein: ASSLTQGTEAF
V gene: TRBV6-2/TRBV6-3; CDR3 length: 13; D gene: TRBD2; CDR3 protein: ASSGRRGGRNEQF
V gene: TRBV6-1; CDR3 length: 11; D gene: NA; CDR3 protein: ASSEMHQETQY
V gene: TRBV11-2; CDR3 length: 13; D gene: TRBD1; CDR3 protein: ASSLWIVQGNEQF
V gene: TRBV20-1; CDR3 length: 13; D gene: TRBD2; CDR3 protein: SAQPTSGYTGELF
V gene: TRBV7-2; CDR3 length: 14; D gene: TRBD1; CDR3 protein: ASSLDVPGQGNTIY
V gene: TRBV6-5; CDR3 length: 14; D gene: NA; CDR3 protein: ASSSGGAEWGYEQY
V gene: TRBV7-2; CDR3 length: 10; D gene: NA; CDR3 protein: ASSLDYKSQH
V gene: TRBV7-9; CDR3 length: 15; D gene: NA; CDR3 protein: ASSPGLTSATNEKLF
V gene: TRBV7-9; CDR3 length: 12; D gene: NA; CDR3 protein: ASSPSGGTETQY
V gene: TRBV20-1; CDR3 length: 10; D gene: NA; CDR3 protein: SASQGSTEAF
V gene: TRBV7-2; CDR3 length: 10; D gene: NA; CDR3 protein: ASSPFGDEQY
V gene: TRBV20-1; CDR3 length: 12; D gene: TRBD1; CDR3 protein: SASRQGFSSPLH
V gene: TRBV9; CDR3 length: 13; D gene: NA; CDR3 protein: ASSVVGNPQETQY
V gene: TRBV7-2; CDR3 length: 13; D gene: NA; CDR3 protein: ASSWRKSNPYEQY